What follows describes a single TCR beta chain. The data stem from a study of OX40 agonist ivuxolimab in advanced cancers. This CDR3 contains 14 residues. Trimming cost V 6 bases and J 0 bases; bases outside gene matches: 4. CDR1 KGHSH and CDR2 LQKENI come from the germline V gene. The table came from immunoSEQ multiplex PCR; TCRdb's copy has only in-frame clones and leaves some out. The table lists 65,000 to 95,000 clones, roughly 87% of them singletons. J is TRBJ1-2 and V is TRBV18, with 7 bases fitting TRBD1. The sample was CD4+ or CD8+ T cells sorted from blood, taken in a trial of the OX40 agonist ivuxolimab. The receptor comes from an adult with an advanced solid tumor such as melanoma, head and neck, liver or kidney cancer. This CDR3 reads CASSLDRTNYGYTF. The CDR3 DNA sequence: TGTGCCAGCTCCTTGGACAGGACTAACTATGGCTACACCTTC.